Sequencing of this TCR beta chain was carried out in a study of blood T cell repertoires in COVID-19. Those enrolled, adults aged roughly 18 to 89 years, came from about two dozen US areas. Libraries were prepared by immunoSEQ multiplex PCR; TCRdb keeps only in-frame clonotypes and omits some of them. The table has about 210,000 clones, 80% seen once. Per the germline V gene, CDR1 is MDHEN and CDR2 is SYDVKM. The CDR3 runs to 13 residues. V lost 3 bases and J 9 bases, leaving 12 bases between the germline ends. The sequence derives from a man between 25 and 39 years old with acute COVID-19. The genes are TRBV28 and TRBJ1-5, with a weak D call TRBD1 (6 bases). Input material: PBMCs or T cells enriched from blood (not recorded which). The CDR3 coding sequence is TGTGCCAGCAGTTTGAGGGGGAGAGTGCCCCAGCATTTT. It specifies CASSLRGRVPQHF.